The 32 T cell receptor beta chains below were found in one sample sequenced in a study of T cell repertoires in cytomegalovirus infection. These receptors lack a known antigen. TCRdb ran MiXCR on the reads and lists one entry per CDR3 protein. The table records 750,000 to 950,000 distinct CDR3 sequences, almost 30% of them present only once. The sample consisted of cultured CD8+ T cells from PBMCs, taken from culture after CMV antigen stimulation. These receptors originate from a human donor in good health (CMV status not recorded). Some clones in this sample may be carry-over from other donors' samples.

This clonotype was counted between two and nine times. The chain joins TRBV6-1 to TRBJ2-7; weak D call: TRBD2 (5 bases). V was clipped by 5 bases and J by 7 bases, with 15 bases between them. Germline values: CDR1 MNHNS, CDR2 SASEGT. CDR3 size: 13 residues. CDR3 protein: CASSMSRQREQYF. CDR3 DNA sequence: TGTGCCAGCAGTATGTCTCGCCAGCGGGAGCAGTACTTC.

The rearrangement uses TRBV7-9 and TRBJ2-7, with D hard to call. V was shortened by 4 bases and J by 2 bases, with 15 bases between the two germline ends. From germline, CDR1 is SEHNR and CDR2 FQNEAQ (reference sequence). CDR3 length: 15 residues. The CDR3 reads CASSSTRHPPYEQYV. CDR3 bases: TGTGCCAGCAGCTCGACCCGGCATCCACCCTACGAGCAGTACGTC.

The chain links TRBV2 to TRBJ2-3, with D possibly matching TRBD2 (5 bases). V was clipped by 9 bases and J by 2 bases, with 21 bases between them. The CDR3 is 16 residues long. Germline CDR1 SNHLY, CDR2 FYNNEI. This CDR3 reads CARSEEARADTDTQYF. The CDR3 DNA is TGTGCCAGGTCGGAGGAGGCAAGAGCGGACACAGATACGCAGTATTTT.

This clonotype was recorded at least ten times. The gene calls are TRBV20-1 and TRBJ2-1; 7 bases fit TRBD1. V gave up 6 bases and J gave up 3 bases; unmatched junction bases: 8. Germline V gene sequence: CDR1 DFQATT, CDR2 SNEGSKA (reference sequence). This CDR3 has 14 amino acids. The CDR3: CSATGQENYNEQFF. CDR3 in DNA: TGCAGTGCAACCGGACAGGAGAACTACAATGAGCAGTTCTTC.

This clonotype was picked up many times. V and J are TRBV9 and TRBJ1-5; D gene ambiguous. Between the trimmed V and J ends, which lost 2 bases and 2 bases, there was a span of 8 bases. This CDR3 is 14 amino acids long. Germline assignment: CDR1 SGDLS and CDR2 YYNGEE. The chain's CDR3 is CASSVGAGNQPQHF. In DNA, the CDR3 is TGTGCCAGCAGCGTGGGAGCGGGCAATCAGCCCCAGCATTTT.

The J gene is TRBJ1-1, the V gene TRBV4-1; D unresolved. There are 16 residues in the CDR3. Germline CDR1 MGHRA, CDR2 YSYEKL. V was pared by 0 bases and J by 0 bases, with 11 bases between. The CDR3 region has the DNA TGCGCCAGCAGCCAAGATCCGCAGGCTCTGAACACTGAAGCTTTCTTT. Its protein is CASSQDPQALNTEAFF.

The rearrangement links TRBV9 to TRBJ1-1, with 7 bases identical to TRBD1. The ends lost 4 bases at V and 1 base at J; junction bases unmatched: 13. This CDR3 comprises 17 residues. The germline CDR1 and CDR2 sequences are SGDLS and YYNGEE. The CDR3 DNA follows: TGTGCCAGCAGCAAAGGGGGACAGAACCCGCAGAACACTGAAGCTTTCTTT. It translates to CASSKGGQNPQNTEAFF.

The genes are TRBV7-2 and TRBJ2-5, with D perhaps TRBD1 (5 bases). The CDR3 has 12 residues. Trimming shortened V by 8 bases and J by 1 base, and 8 bases separated the two germline ends. From germline, CDR1 is SGHTA and CDR2 FQGNSA. CDR3 nucleotides: TGTGCCAGCGTAGGGGTCCAAGAGACCCAGTACTTC. Amino acid sequence: CASVGVQETQYF.

The V call is TRBV19, the J call TRBJ2-5, with 8 bases matching TRBD2. CDR3 length: 16 amino acids. J lost 0 bases, V lost 2 bases, and 5 bases had no gene match. The germline V gene has CDR1 LNHDA and CDR2 SQIVND (reference sequence). The CDR3 bases are TGTGCCAGTAGTATATTGGGCGGGGGGTACCAAGAGACCCAGTACTTC. Its protein is CASSILGGGYQETQYF.

The rearrangement joins TRBV6-8 to TRBJ2-7, with 8 nucleotides matching TRBD1. The length of the CDR3 is 15 residues. CDR1 MNHGY and CDR2 SAAAGT come from the germline V gene. The J segment lost 2 bases and the V segment lost 7 bases, leaving 10 bases of the junction unmatched. In DNA, the CDR3 is TGTGCCAGCAACTTAGCCGGGACAGGAACCTACGAGCAGTACTTC. Translation gives CASNLAGTGTYEQYF.

This clonotype was found a few times. The V and J genes are TRBV7-2 and TRBJ2-5; 12 nucleotides agree with TRBD1. The trim removed 3 bases at V and 5 bases at J, leaving 4 bases unmatched. The germline V gene has CDR1 SGHTA and CDR2 FQGNSA. The CDR3 runs to 15 residues. CDR3 residues: CASSLAGTGGETQYF. DNA of the CDR3: TGTGCCAGCAGCTTGGCCGGGACAGGGGGCGAGACCCAGTACTTC.

The J gene is TRBJ1-2, the V gene TRBV6-2 or TRBV6-3; D is undetermined. The V gene lost 9 bases and the J gene lost 6 bases, with 17 bases spanning the gap. Germline V CDR1 and CDR2: MNHEY, SVGEGT. The CDR3 is made up of 13 amino acids. DNA of the CDR3: TGTGCCAGTACGCAAGGGAGGCGGGATGGCTACACCTTC. Its translation is CASTQGRRDGYTF.

V usage is TRBV10-3 and J usage is TRBJ1-2; TRBD1 might be the D (5 bases). Per germline, CDR1 ENHRY and CDR2 SYGVKD. The V and J ends lost 4 bases and 5 bases respectively, with 11 bases between them. The CDR3 covers 13 residues. CDR3 region: CAISGSREYGYTF. CDR3 nucleotide sequence: TGTGCCATCAGTGGGAGCAGGGAGTATGGCTACACCTTC.

This clonotype was seen many times. V usage is TRBV6-2 or TRBV6-3 and J usage is TRBJ1-1, with TRBD1 as a possible D gene (5 bases). Per the germline V gene, CDR1 is MNHEY and CDR2 is SVGEGT. There are 15 residues in the CDR3. The V gene lost 2 bases and the J gene lost 0 bases, with 10 bases spanning the gap. The CDR3 DNA reads TGTGCCAGCAGTTACGGGGCAGAAATGAACACTGAAGCTTTCTTT. It yields the protein CASSYGAEMNTEAFF.

This clonotype was counted only a few times. V usage is TRBV10-3 and J usage is TRBJ2-2, with unresolved D. V lost 6 bases, J lost 10 bases, and 12 bases lay in between. This CDR3 contains 12 residues. From germline, CDR1 is ENHRY and CDR2 SYGVKD. The CDR3 sequence: CAIRLRPEELFF. In nucleotides, the CDR3 is TGTGCCATCAGACTAAGACCGGAGGAGCTGTTTTTT.

This sequence joins TRBV28 and TRBJ2-1; D is uncertain. The CDR3 runs 14 residues. V gave up 5 bases and J gave up 1 base, with 9 bases separating them. The V gene's germline CDR1 is MDHEN and CDR2 SYDVKM. CDR3 in DNA: TGTGCCAGCAGTCCAACGGAGTCCTACAATGAGCAGTTCTTC. It is translated as CASSPTESYNEQFF.

The V call is TRBV11-1, the J call TRBJ2-2, with TRBD1 matching 11 bases. CDR1 and CDR2 (germline): SGHAT, FQDESV (reference sequence). The V segment lost 3 bases and the J segment 3 bases; nucleotides outside the gene matches: 3. CDR3 length: 16 amino acids. The DNA for the CDR3 is TGTGCCAGCAGCTTCGGACAGGGGGCTTACACCGGGGAGCTGTTTTTT. It translates to CASSFGQGAYTGELFF. The full variable domain, its missing parts supplied by reference TRBV11-1 and TRBJ2-2, is EAEVAQSPRYKITEKSQAVAFWCDPISGHATLYWYRQILGQGPELLVQFQDESVVDDSQLPKDRFSAERLKGVDSTLKIQPAELGDSAMYLCASSFGQGAYTGELFFGEGSRLTVL.

This clonotype appeared a few times. The chain carries TRBV18 and TRBJ1-1, with D unclear. CDR3 length equals 15 residues. V lost 2 bases and J lost 0, with 10 bases in between. Looked up from germline, CDR1 is KGHSH and CDR2 is LQKENI. As DNA, the CDR3 is TGTGCCAGCTCACCATCGGCAGAGATGAACACTGAAGCTTTCTTT. Translation gives CASSPSAEMNTEAFF. Using reference TRBV18 and TRBJ1-1 for the parts outside the CDR3, the full variable domain is NAGVMQNPRHLVRRRGQEARLRCSPMKGHSHVYWYRQLPEEGLKFMVYLQKENIIDESGMPKERFSAEFPKEGPSILRIQQVVRGDSAAYFCASSPSAEMNTEAFFGQGTRLTVV.

This chain joins TRBV6-5 and TRBJ2-1, with 9 bases that match TRBD2. This CDR3 is 15 amino acids long. V lost 6 bases to trimming and J lost 4 bases; unmatched junction nucleotides: 7. Germline V gives CDR1 MNHEY, CDR2 SVGAGI. The CDR3 reads CASRTGLAGYNEQFF. The DNA of the CDR3 is TGTGCCAGCAGGACTGGGCTAGCGGGGTACAATGAGCAGTTCTTC.

This chain joins TRBV6-2 or TRBV6-3 and TRBJ2-3; TRBD2 is a possible D gene (6 bases). This CDR3 contains 18 residues. CDR1 is MNHEY and CDR2 is SVGEGT in the germline V gene. V lost 6 bases and J lost 1, with 23 bases in between. In DNA, the CDR3 is TGTGCCAGCAGGATCGGGGTAGCGGTCCCGAGGGGCACAGATACGCAGTATTTT. Its protein product is CASRIGVAVPRGTDTQYF.

This clonotype was found a few times. V gene TRBV2 combines with J gene TRBJ2-1; 7 positions match TRBD1. Germline V gene lookup returns CDR1 SNHLY and CDR2 FYNNEI. V lost 7 bases to trimming and J lost 2 bases; unmatched junction nucleotides: 2. This CDR3 has 13 amino acids. CDR3 loop: CASKDRTYNEQFF. Written as DNA, the CDR3 is TGTGCCAGCAAGGACAGGACCTACAATGAGCAGTTCTTC.

The rearrangement uses TRBV15 and TRBJ1-2; D gene ambiguous. V dropped 3 bases and J dropped 2 bases, with 10 bases sitting between them. Germline assignment: CDR1 LNHNV and CDR2 YYDKDF (reference sequence). The CDR3 loop spans 14 amino acids. The CDR3, as DNA: TGTGCCACCAGCAGTGCCGGATCCAACTATGGCTACACCTTC. It specifies CATSSAGSNYGYTF.

This clonotype occurred many times. V usage is TRBV12-3 or TRBV12-4 and J usage is TRBJ1-1; TRBD1 is a possible D gene (5 bases). With 6 bases removed from V and 5 bases from J, the gap between germline ends came to 19 bases. The CDR3 covers 15 residues. The CDR3 here is CASSPGALRGTEAFF. The CDR3 DNA follows: TGTGCCAGCAGCCCCGGGGCGCTAAGAGGGACTGAAGCTTTCTTT.

This clonotype was seen a handful of times. The rearrangement uses TRBV12-3 or TRBV12-4 and TRBJ2-3, with D perhaps assigned TRBD1 or TRBD2 (5 bases each). The V and J ends lost 4 bases and 7 bases respectively, with 15 bases between them. The CDR3 is 14 residues long. The CDR3 nucleotides read TGTGCCAGCAGTTCACCTGGGGACCAACATACGCAGTATTTT. Protein product: CASSSPGDQHTQYF.

This chain connects TRBV19 to TRBJ2-2; no reliable D call. The CDR3 runs 14 residues. The V end lost 3 bases, the J end lost 7 bases, and 12 bases lay between the germline ends. Germline V gene sequence: CDR1 LNHDA, CDR2 SQIVND (reference sequence). In nucleotides, the CDR3 is TGTGCCAGTAGTATTCCCCAGCAACACGGGGAGCTGTTTTTT. Its translation is CASSIPQQHGELFF.

This clonotype appeared once. The chain couples TRBV13 to TRBJ1-6; D might be TRBD1 (6 bases). V was pared by 10 bases and J by 10 bases, with 17 bases between. CDR1 and CDR2 from the germline V gene are PRHDT and FYEKMQ (reference sequence). CDR3 length: 13 residues. CDR3 DNA sequence: TGTGCCACCGGGCTGGGGGGCCGGTCACCCCTCCACTTT. Its protein is CATGLGGRSPLHF.

There are a few counts of this clonotype. The rearrangement uses TRBV15 and TRBJ2-7, with a tentative D call TRBD2 (6 bases). The CDR3 has 15 amino acids. Germline V gene lookup returns CDR1 LNHNV and CDR2 YYDKDF (reference sequence). Trimming removed 1 base at V and 5 bases at J, with 15 bases between. The CDR3 loop reads CATSRAPRGNNEQYF. The CDR3 DNA reads TGTGCCACCAGCAGAGCTCCACGGGGGAACAACGAGCAGTACTTC.

The V call is TRBV5-1, the J call TRBJ2-5; D is uncertain. This CDR3 contains 15 residues. Germline V gene sequence: CDR1 SGHRS, CDR2 YFSETQ. Trimming shortened V by 0 bases and J by 1 base, and 10 bases separated the two germline ends. The CDR3: CASSLAVAGQETQYF. CDR3 coding DNA: TGCGCCAGCAGCTTGGCCGTAGCAGGCCAAGAGACCCAGTACTTC.

This clonotype was counted between two and nine times. The CDR3 coding sequence is TGTGCCAGCAGTAGTAGGGGTAACGAGCAGTACTTC. The encoded protein is CASSSRGNEQYF. The chain employs TRBV7-9 and TRBJ2-7; a weak D match, TRBD1 (5 bases). V lost 6 bases and J lost 5, with 11 bases in between. Germline V gene data show CDR1 as SEHNR and CDR2 as FQNEAQ (reference sequence). This CDR3 contains 12 residues.

This clonotype was seen repeatedly, ten times or more. V is TRBV7-8 and J is TRBJ1-2; D might be TRBD1 (6 bases). In germline, CDR1 is SGHVS, CDR2 FQNEAQ. The CDR3 is 14 amino acids. The V end lost 1 base, the J end lost 4 bases, and 10 bases lay between the germline ends. The CDR3 reads CASSLVVTGYGYTF. The DNA of the CDR3 is TGTGCCAGCAGCTTAGTTGTGACAGGCTATGGCTACACCTTC.

This clonotype was detected a few times. The V gene is TRBV5-4, the J gene TRBJ1-2; D is unresolved. Germline CDR1 is SGHNT and CDR2 is YYREEE (reference sequence). This CDR3 region has 13 residues. V was cut by 0 bases and J by 0 bases, with 3 bases left in between. The CDR3, as DNA: TGTGCCAGCAGCTTGGACGCTAACTATGGCTACACCTTC. It specifies CASSLDANYGYTF.

This clonotype was seen many times. CDR3 bases: TGTGCCACCAGTGACCTAGGACTAGCGGGGTTTAATGAGCAGTTCTTC. Its translation: CATSDLGLAGFNEQFF. The chain couples TRBV24-1 to TRBJ2-1; 12 bases are a match to TRBD2. The junction had 7 bases not matched to a gene; V was cut back by 4 bases and J by 7 bases. Germline V gives CDR1 KGHDR, CDR2 SFDVKD. The CDR3 is 16 amino acids.